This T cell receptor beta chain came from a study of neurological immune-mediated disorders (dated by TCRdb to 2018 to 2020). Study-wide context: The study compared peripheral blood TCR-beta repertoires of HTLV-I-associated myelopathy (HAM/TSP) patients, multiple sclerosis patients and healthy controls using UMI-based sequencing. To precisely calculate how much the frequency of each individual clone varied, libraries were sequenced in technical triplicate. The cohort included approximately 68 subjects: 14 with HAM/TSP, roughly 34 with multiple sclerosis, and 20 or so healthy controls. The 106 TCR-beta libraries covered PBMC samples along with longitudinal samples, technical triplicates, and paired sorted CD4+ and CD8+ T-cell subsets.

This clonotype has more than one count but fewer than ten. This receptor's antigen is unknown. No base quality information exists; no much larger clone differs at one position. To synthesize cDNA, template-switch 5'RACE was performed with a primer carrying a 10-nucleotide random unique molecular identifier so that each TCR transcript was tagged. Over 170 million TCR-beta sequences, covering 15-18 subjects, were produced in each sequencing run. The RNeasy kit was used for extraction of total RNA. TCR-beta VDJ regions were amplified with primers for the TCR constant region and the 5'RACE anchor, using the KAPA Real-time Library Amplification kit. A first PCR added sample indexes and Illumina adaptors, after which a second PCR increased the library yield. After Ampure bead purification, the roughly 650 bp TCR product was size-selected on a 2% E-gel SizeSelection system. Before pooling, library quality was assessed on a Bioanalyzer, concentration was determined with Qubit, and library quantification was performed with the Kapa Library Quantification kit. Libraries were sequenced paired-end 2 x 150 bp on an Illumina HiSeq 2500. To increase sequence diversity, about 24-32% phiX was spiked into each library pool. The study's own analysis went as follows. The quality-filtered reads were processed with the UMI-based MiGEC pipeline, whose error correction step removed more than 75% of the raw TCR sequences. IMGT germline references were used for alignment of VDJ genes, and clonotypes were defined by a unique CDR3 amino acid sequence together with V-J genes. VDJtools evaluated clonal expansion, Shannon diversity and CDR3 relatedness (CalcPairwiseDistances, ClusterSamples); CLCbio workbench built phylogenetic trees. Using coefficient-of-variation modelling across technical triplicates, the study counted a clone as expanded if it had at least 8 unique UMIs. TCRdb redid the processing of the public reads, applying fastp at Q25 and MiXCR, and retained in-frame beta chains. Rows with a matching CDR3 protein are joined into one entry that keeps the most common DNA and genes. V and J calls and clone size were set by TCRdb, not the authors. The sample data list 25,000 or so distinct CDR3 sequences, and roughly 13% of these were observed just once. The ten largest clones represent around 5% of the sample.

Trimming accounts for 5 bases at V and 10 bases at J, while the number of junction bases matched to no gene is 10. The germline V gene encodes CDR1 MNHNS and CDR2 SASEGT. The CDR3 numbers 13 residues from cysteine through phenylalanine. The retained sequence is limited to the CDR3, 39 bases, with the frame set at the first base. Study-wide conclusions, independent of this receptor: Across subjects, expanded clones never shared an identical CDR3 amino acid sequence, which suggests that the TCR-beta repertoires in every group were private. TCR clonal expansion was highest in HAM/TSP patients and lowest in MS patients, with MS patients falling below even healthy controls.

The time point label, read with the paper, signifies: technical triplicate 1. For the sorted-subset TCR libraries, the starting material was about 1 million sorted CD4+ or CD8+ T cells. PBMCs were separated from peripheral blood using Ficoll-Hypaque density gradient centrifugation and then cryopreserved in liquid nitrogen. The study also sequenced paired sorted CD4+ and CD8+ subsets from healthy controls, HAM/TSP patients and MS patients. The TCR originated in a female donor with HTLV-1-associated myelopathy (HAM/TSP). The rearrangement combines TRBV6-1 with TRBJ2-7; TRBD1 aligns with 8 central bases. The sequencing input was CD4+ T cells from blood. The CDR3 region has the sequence CASSFPDRVGQYF. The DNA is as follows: TGTGCCAGCAGTTTTCCGGACAGGGTGGGACAGTACTTC.